The rows below give T cell receptor beta chains drawn from one sample of a study of T-cell reconstitution after alpha-beta-depleted transplantation in children. A single record per CDR3 protein comes from TCRdb applying MiXCR to the PCR reads. The sample lists under 750,000 distinct CDR3 sequences; 20% to 25% were seen once. The sample in question was PBMCs, mostly from graft donor cells, obtained 360 days after TCRalphabeta/CD19-depleted stem cell transplant. These receptors came from a boy younger than two who had a stem cell transplant for acute myeloid leukemia, so the T cells may come from the graft donor. CDR3s include the opening cysteine and the closing phenylalanine or tryptophan. The order of the fields is V gene, J gene, CDR3 protein.

>TRBV21-1|TRBJ2-3
CTSSTPGQLLRTDTQYF
>TRBV29-1|TRBJ1-5
CSVAGPNQPQHF
>TRBV14|TRBJ1-1
CASSQISAGSTEAFF
>TRBV20-1|TRBJ2-3
CSASRDSPTDTQYF
>TRBV5-6|TRBJ1-5
CASSLGEYQPQHF
>TRBV5-1|TRBJ2-3
CASSLMVSRMHTQYF
>TRBV20-1|TRBJ2-1
CSASDASGSSYNEQFF
>TRBV6-2/TRBV6-3|TRBJ2-7
CASSFGTVSEQYF
>TRBV27|TRBJ1-1
CAILQGADTEAFF
>TRBV29-1|TRBJ1-5
CSVDRDQPQHF
>TRBV12-3/TRBV12-4|TRBJ1-1
CASSLGVSYAEAFF
>TRBV6-1|TRBJ2-3
CASSSHPWGDTQYF
>TRBV6-5|TRBJ2-4
CASRQGIAKNIQYF